Each of the 23 T cell receptor beta chains below was sequenced from the same sample in a study of blood T cell repertoires in COVID-19. The method was immunoSEQ multiplex PCR; TCRdb's version includes in-frame clones alone and lacks a portion of them. The sample has 75,000 or so clones, over 80% seen once. The sequenced sample consisted of peripheral blood. The receptors were sampled from a man over 45 with acute or convalescent COVID-19.

The rearrangement joins TRBV5-4 to TRBJ1-4, with TRBD1 matching over 10 bases. The V and J ends lost 4 bases and 5 bases, in that order; junction bases with no gene match: 5. The germline gives CDR1 SGHNT, CDR2 YYREEE (reference sequence). The CDR3 totals 15 residues. The CDR3 region is CASSPGTGDNEKLFF. CDR3 DNA sequence: TGTGCCAGCAGCCCAGGGACAGGGGACAATGAAAAACTGTTTTTT.

The V and J genes are TRBV7-9 and TRBJ1-1; 9 bases are a match to TRBD1. V dropped 9 bases and J dropped 1; count of bases not matched to a gene: 3. CDR1 is SEHNR, CDR2 FQNEAQ, per germline (reference sequence). This CDR3 spans 13 amino acids. The DNA for the CDR3 is TGTGCCAGTTTACAGGGGGCGAACACTGAAGCTTTCTTT. It yields the protein CASLQGANTEAFF.

The V and J genes are TRBV19 and TRBJ1-5; D not resolved. CDR1 is LNHDA, CDR2 SQIVND, per germline (reference sequence). The CDR3 is 15 amino acids. V was clipped by 3 bases and J by 0 bases, with 9 bases between them. CDR3 bases: TGTGCCAGTAGTATGGGAGGGTATAGCAATCAGCCCCAGCATTTT. This sequence encodes CASSMGGYSNQPQHF.

The chain combines TRBV28 with TRBJ1-2; D not resolved. Germline CDR1 reads MDHEN; CDR2 reads SYDVKM. The CDR3 has 15 residues. V lost 4 bases and J lost 3, with 15 bases in between. CDR3 nucleotide sequence: TGTGCCAGCAGTTCTTATTGGGGAGTCGACTATGGCTACACCTTC. Its translation is CASSSYWGVDYGYTF.

V usage is TRBV15 and J usage is TRBJ1-5; a weak D match, TRBD1 (6 bases). V was clipped by 6 bases and J by 5 bases, with 14 bases between them. Per the germline V gene, CDR1 is LNHNV and CDR2 is YYDKDF (reference sequence). The CDR3 sequence is 14 residues long. The CDR3 region is CATRTTGSDQPQHF. CDR3 sequence (DNA): TGTGCCACCAGAACGACAGGATCGGATCAGCCCCAGCATTTT.

The chain has TRBV21-1 and TRBJ2-1; TRBD2, as called in the table, went unchecked against the DNA. TRBV21-1 is described as a pseudogene. The CDR3 has 17 residues. The CDR3 sequence: CASSTSGTSGGACEQFF. The CDR3 nucleotides are TGTGCCAGCAGCACCTCCGGGACTAGCGGGGGGGCATGTGAGCAGTTCTTC.

The chain carries TRBV6-5 and TRBJ1-1; tentatively, D is TRBD1 (6 bases). V was cut by 7 bases and J by 2 bases, with 17 bases left in between. Germline CDR1 is MNHEY and CDR2 is SVGAGI. The CDR3 is 15 amino acids. The CDR3 nucleotides read TGTGCCAGCACCAGGGGAGGGGGGGGAAACACTGAAGCTTTCTTT. It is translated as CASTRGGGGNTEAFF.

V gene TRBV5-1 combines with J gene TRBJ2-7; a weak D match, TRBD1 (6 bases). Per germline, CDR1 SGHRS and CDR2 YFSETQ. The CDR3 covers 15 residues. V dropped 0 bases and J dropped 3 bases, with 13 bases sitting between them. The DNA for the CDR3 is TGCGCCAGCAGCTTGGGGCAGGGGTTCATCTACGAGCAGTACTTC. Protein: CASSLGQGFIYEQYF.

V usage is TRBV6-6 and J usage is TRBJ1-3; 9 bases are shared with TRBD1. Per the germline V gene, CDR1 is MNHNY and CDR2 is SVGAGI (reference sequence). The CDR3 runs 15 residues. After removal of 5 bases from V and 2 bases from J, the junction contained 4 bases not matched to a gene. The CDR3 bases are TGTGCCAGCAGTCGACAGGGGGTCGCTGGAAACACCATATATTTT. Translated: CASSRQGVAGNTIYF.

The chain recombines TRBV7-9 with TRBJ1-1; a weak D match, TRBD1 (5 bases). V shed 5 bases and J shed 7 bases, with 8 bases lying between them. Germline CDR1 reads SEHNR; CDR2 reads FQNEAQ (reference sequence). CDR3 size: 11 residues. The CDR3 nucleotides read TGTGCCAGCAGCATGGACATTGAAGCTTTCTTT. Its protein is CASSMDIEAFF.

The rearrangement uses TRBV27 and TRBJ1-1, with D unclear. V lost 5 bases to trimming and J lost 4 bases, with 14 bases between them. Germline lookup yields CDR1 MNHEY and CDR2 SMNVEV (reference sequence). The CDR3 length is 14 residues. Here the CDR3 DNA reads TGTGCCAGCAGTCTCCATGTGGGGAGCACTGAAGCTTTCTTT. This encodes CASSLHVGSTEAFF.

V gene TRBV24-1 combines with J gene TRBJ1-5, with a possible D match to TRBD1 (6 bases). This CDR3 spans 13 amino acids. The germline V and J ends were trimmed by 9 bases and 5 bases, with 13 bases remaining between them. Germline V gene data show CDR1 as KGHDR and CDR2 as SFDVKD. CDR3 sequence: CATSWAGDQPQHF. In DNA form, the CDR3 reads TGTGCCACCTCGTGGGCAGGGGATCAGCCCCAGCATTTT.

The rearrangement joins TRBV7-2 to TRBJ1-2; 9 nucleotides line up with TRBD1. J lost 5 bases, V lost 1 base, and 5 bases had no gene match. The CDR3 runs 15 residues. The germline V gene has CDR1 SGHTA and CDR2 FQGNSA. The CDR3 region has the DNA TGTGCCAGCAGCTTAGAGGGACAGGGTATATATGGCTACACCTTC. This translates into CASSLEGQGIYGYTF.

Here the CDR3 reads CASSLASAYEQYF. The CDR3 nucleotides are TGTGCCAGCAGCTTAGCGAGTGCCTACGAGCAGTACTTC. The rearrangement joins TRBV7-2 to TRBJ2-7; no firm D call. Germline V gives CDR1 SGHTA, CDR2 FQGNSA. Trimming cost V 0 bases and J 2 bases, with 5 bases left between them. The CDR3 has 13 residues.

V and J are TRBV5-5 and TRBJ2-1, with 8 bases identical to TRBD2. The germline gives CDR1 SGHKS, CDR2 YYEKEE (reference sequence). The CDR3 sequence is 15 residues long. The junction had 8 bases not matched to a gene; V was cut back by 4 bases and J by 5 bases. Written as DNA, the CDR3 is TGTGCCAGCAGCGGACCCAGCGGGAGTCACAATGAGCAGTTCTTC. This codes for CASSGPSGSHNEQFF.

The chain couples TRBV7-8 to TRBJ2-1; D may be TRBD2 (5 bases). With 4 bases removed from V and 7 bases from J, the gap between germline ends came to 20 bases. Looked up from germline, CDR1 is SGHVS and CDR2 is FQNEAQ. This CDR3 is 16 amino acids long. CDR3 residues: CASSSSDRGYVNEQFF. The CDR3 region has the DNA TGTGCCAGCAGCTCATCTGACCGAGGGTATGTAAATGAGCAGTTCTTC.

In its sample, this clone was seen a few times. The V and J genes are TRBV5-4 and TRBJ2-5, with unresolved D. The V end lost 0 bases, the J end lost 4 bases, and 7 bases lay between the germline ends. The CDR3 spans 13 residues. From germline, CDR1 is SGHNT and CDR2 YYREEE (reference sequence). The CDR3 DNA sequence: TGTGCCAGCAGCTTGGTTCCAGTAGAGACCCAGTACTTC. This sequence encodes CASSLVPVETQYF.

This clone was detected once. The rearrangement links TRBV24-1 to TRBJ2-7, with TRBD2 as a possible D gene (5 bases). CDR3 size: 14 residues. Deletions cut 9 bases from V and 6 bases from J, with 20 bases between. Germline CDR1 is KGHDR and CDR2 is SFDVKD. CDR3: CATSDRRRGSEQYF. CDR3 DNA sequence: TGTGCCACCTCCGATCGGAGGCGAGGTAGCGAGCAGTACTTC.

The chain is built from TRBV29-1 and TRBJ2-7, with 11 bases fitting TRBD2. V was pared by 5 bases and J by 7 bases, with 4 bases of the junction left unmatched. CDR3 length equals 12 residues. Germline V gene data show CDR1 as SQVTM and CDR2 as ANQGSEA. CDR3 in amino acids: CSVLLAGGEQYF. The CDR3, as DNA: TGCAGCGTTCTCCTAGCGGGAGGTGAGCAGTACTTC.

The genes are TRBV18 and TRBJ1-2, with 8 nucleotides matching TRBD1. The junction had 6 bases not matched to a gene; V was cut back by 2 bases and J by 7 bases. This CDR3 contains 14 residues. Per germline, CDR1 KGHSH and CDR2 LQKENI. The CDR3 DNA is TGTGCCAGCTCACCAGGACAGGGTCCCGGTGGCTACACCTTC. It is translated as CASSPGQGPGGYTF.

This chain links TRBV4-2 with TRBJ2-1; 8 bases align to TRBD2. The germline V gene encodes CDR1 LGHNA and CDR2 YNFKEQ. Trimming cost V 1 base and J 7 bases; bases outside gene matches: 3. The CDR3 runs 14 residues. The CDR3 nucleotides read TGTGCCAGCAGCCAAGGCGCTAGCGGGAATGAGCAGTTCTTC. Translated, it gives CASSQGASGNEQFF.

The chain combines TRBV25-1 with TRBJ1-1, with 7 bases lining up with TRBD1. J lost 1 base, V lost 3 bases, and 5 bases had no gene match. This CDR3 spans 15 amino acids. Germline V gene lookup returns CDR1 MGHDK and CDR2 SYGVNS. In DNA, the CDR3 is TGTGCCAGCAGTGACCAGAGGACAGGGAACACTGAAGCTTTCTTT. Translation gives CASSDQRTGNTEAFF.

This sequence joins TRBV20-1 and TRBJ2-7; D is perhaps TRBD2 (6 bases). Germline CDR1 is DFQATT and CDR2 is SNEGSKA (reference sequence). The CDR3 is 15 amino acids. V dropped 6 bases and J dropped 1 base, with 19 bases sitting between them. This CDR3 reads CSASGPTGESYEQYF. Written as DNA, the CDR3 is TGCAGTGCCAGTGGCCCGACGGGAGAATCCTACGAGCAGTACTTC.